The rows below give T cell receptor beta chains drawn from one sample of a study of blood T cell repertoires in COVID-19. The method was immunoSEQ multiplex PCR; TCRdb's version includes in-frame clones alone and lacks a portion of them. The table includes 150,000 to 200,000 clones, approximately 90% detected once. The source material was peripheral blood. These receptors were obtained from a man between 65 and 85 years old with active or convalescent COVID-19. CDR3s include the opening cysteine and the closing phenylalanine or tryptophan.

>TRBV12-3/TRBV12-4
CASSLRGNTEAFF
>TRBV2
CASSIGLAGSYEQYF
>TRBV10-3
CAIRGTGDYGYTF
>TRBV19
CGCGRDNEQFF
>TRBV11-3
CASSLGVNTEAFF
>TRBV18
CASSPGAGMQETQYF
>TRBV4-1
CASSQVRRVDTQYF
>TRBV28
CASSYSGGLVETQYF
>TRBV28
CASRRSGTGVQPQHF
>TRBV19
CASRGGLPYEQYF
>TRBV7-2
CASSLGWAQVSNYGYTF
>TRBV18
CASSPRQGGWGTQYF
>TRBV4-1
CASSQGRTGYAEAFF
>TRBV28
CASSQQTSGSSTDTQYF
>TRBV6-2/TRBV6-3
CASSPQGNNSPLHF